This is a list of T cell receptor beta chains from one sample in a study of control samples from healthy donors and cancer patients. The protocol was immunoSEQ multiplex PCR, while the TCRdb copy is restricted to in-frame clones and leaves out a portion. Of some 110,000 clones listed, 80% to 90% are singletons. Sequences were obtained from PBMCs. All receptors derive from a woman aged 45-59 years with colorectal cancer. Both conserved end residues are part of each CDR3. D genes are given only for firm matches. The size entry is marked missing in some rows and otherwise reads once, few, many or a size class.

D gene,clone size,V gene,J gene,CDR3 DNA,CDR3 protein
.,.,TRBV10-3,TRBJ2-7,TGTGCCATCAGTGATTCGGTCTACGAGCAGTACTTC,CAISDSVYEQYF
TRBD1,.,TRBV7-6,TRBJ2-1,TGTGCCAGCAGCCCCGGGCAAAGGAGTCGGACAGGCGAGCTCAATGAGCAGTTCTTC,CASSPGQRSRTGELNEQFF
TRBD2,once,TRBV20-1,TRBJ2-7,TGCAGTGCTAGTGCCACTAGCGGGAGCTCCTACGAGCAGTACTTC,CSASATSGSSYEQYF
TRBD1,.,TRBV7-9,TRBJ2-6,TGTGCCAGCAGCGCAGACAGGGGAGCTGGGGCCAACGTCCTGACTTTC,CASSADRGAGANVLTF
.,.,TRBV6-5,TRBJ2-7,TGTGCCAGCAGGGGGCCGGGCACGGGGGAGCAGTACTTC,CASRGPGTGEQYF
.,.,TRBV7-6,TRBJ2-6,TGTGCCAGCAGCTTAGTTGCTGGGGCCAACGTCCTGACTTTC,CASSLVAGANVLTF
TRBD1,.,TRBV19,TRBJ2-7,TGTGCCAGTAGTATAGCTGGACAGGCCGCAGGCTACGAGCAGTACTTC,CASSIAGQAAGYEQYF
.,.,TRBV29-1,TRBJ1-1,TGCAGCGTTGAAATAGTCAGAAACACTGAAGCTTTCTTT,CSVEIVRNTEAFF
TRBD1,.,TRBV29-1,TRBJ1-3,TGCAGCGTTGAAGGAGGGACAGCAGGAAACACCATATATTTT,CSVEGGTAGNTIYF
TRBD1,.,TRBV5-8,TRBJ2-3,TGTGCCAGCAGCTTGTTCCCAGGGGGTGGAAACACAGATACGCAGTATTTT,CASSLFPGGGNTDTQYF
TRBD1,few,TRBV5-1,TRBJ1-2,TGCGCCAGCAGCTTGGGGACAGGGTCCCTAAATGGCTACACCTTC,CASSLGTGSLNGYTF
.,.,TRBV11-2,TRBJ1-2,TGTGCCAGCAGCCGCACAGTAATTCCGGGCTACACCTTC,CASSRTVIPGYTF
.,.,TRBV3-1/TRBV3-2,TRBJ2-7,TGTGCCAGCAGCCAGGGAAGATTCTACGAGCAGTACTTC,CASSQGRFYEQYF
TRBD1,.,TRBV27,TRBJ2-7,TGTGCCAGCAGTTTATCCTCCGGGACAGTCTCCTACGAGCAGTACTTC,CASSLSSGTVSYEQYF
.,once,TRBV7-6,TRBJ1-4,TGTGCCAGCAGCTCGAACCTTAATGAAAAACTGTTTTTT,CASSSNLNEKLFF
TRBD2,.,TRBV28,TRBJ2-5,TGTGCCAGCAGTAAACCGGGACTAGCGAAAGAGACCCAGTACTTC,CASSKPGLAKETQYF
.,.,TRBV14,TRBJ2-3,TGTGCCAGCAGCCAAGTTTCAGATACGCAGTATTTT,CASSQVSDTQYF
.,.,TRBV5-5,TRBJ2-2,TGTGCCAGCAGCTTCGACAGGCTCAACACCGGGGAGCTGTTTTTT,CASSFDRLNTGELFF
TRBD2,.,TRBV7-2,TRBJ2-7,TGTGCCAGCCTACCTACCAGCGGGAGGGCCTACGAGCAGTACTTC,CASLPTSGRAYEQYF
.,.,TRBV2,TRBJ1-5,TGTGCCAGCAGTGAATTAAGGGGTGTCGGGCAGCCCCAGCATTTT,CASSELRGVGQPQHF
TRBD2,.,TRBV9,TRBJ2-2,TGTGCCAGCAGCGTAGAACTAGCGGTCACCGGGGAGCTGTTTTTT,CASSVELAVTGELFF
.,.,TRBV10-1,TRBJ1-2,TGCGCCAGCAGTGGCAACAGATATGGGGGCTACACCTTC,CASSGNRYGGYTF
.,.,TRBV18,TRBJ1-1,TGTGCCAGCTCACCACAGGGAATAGACACTGAAGCTTTCTTT,CASSPQGIDTEAFF
.,.,TRBV27,TRBJ1-5,TGTGCCAGCAGTTCAACTGACACTCTTGGTCAGCCCCAGCATTTT,CASSSTDTLGQPQHF
TRBD2,.,TRBV7-3,TRBJ2-7,TGTGCCAGCAGCCCCAGACTAGCGGGAGTACACGAGCAGTACTTC,CASSPRLAGVHEQYF
.,.,TRBV5-1,TRBJ1-1,TGCGCCAGCAGCCTAACGGCGGGCAACACTGAAGCTTTCTTT,CASSLTAGNTEAFF
TRBD2,.,TRBV18,TRBJ2-5,TGTGCCAGCTCACCATCAGCGGGAGAAGAGACCCAGTACTTC,CASSPSAGEETQYF
.,.,TRBV11-2,TRBJ1-1,TGTGCCAGCAGCGTGGACCCGGGGGTGAACACTGAAGCTTTCTTT,CASSVDPGVNTEAFF
TRBD1,.,TRBV29-1,TRBJ2-7,TGCAGCGTTAACAGGGGAAACTCCTACGAGCAGTACTTC,CSVNRGNSYEQYF
TRBD1,.,TRBV5-1,TRBJ2-7,TGCGCCAGCAGCTCCGATGGGGACAGGAACTACGAGCAGTACTTC,CASSSDGDRNYEQYF
.,.,TRBV7-9,TRBJ1-1,TGTGCCAGCAGCTTAGCGGGCAGGAACACTGAAGCTTTCTTT,CASSLAGRNTEAFF
TRBD1,.,TRBV28,TRBJ1-2,TGTGCCTCCCAGGGGGAGAACTATGGCTACACCTTC,CASQGENYGYTF
.,.,TRBV9,TRBJ1-1,TGTGCCAGCAGCGTAGGTATCGCAGAAGTGAACACTGAAGCTTTCTTT,CASSVGIAEVNTEAFF
TRBD1,.,TRBV6-5,TRBJ1-4,TGTGCCAGCAGCCGACAGGGAGGCACTAATGAAAAACTGTTTTTT,CASSRQGGTNEKLFF
.,.,TRBV7-3,TRBJ2-1,TGTGCCAGCAGCCCCGAAAGGGGCCGGGAGCAGTTCTTC,CASSPERGREQFF
.,.,TRBV5-1,TRBJ2-3,TGCGCCAGCGCAGAAACAGCTGGTACGCAGTATTTT,CASAETAGTQYF
TRBD2,.,TRBV5-4,TRBJ2-1,TGTGCCAGCAGCCCGGCGGGGGGGCGAACGCGAGAGCAGTTCTTC,CASSPAGGRTREQFF
TRBD1,.,TRBV7-6,TRBJ1-1,TGTGCCAGCAGCTTAGTGGGACAGGGGTTAAACACTGAAGCTTTCTTT,CASSLVGQGLNTEAFF
.,once,TRBV7-3,TRBJ2-1,TGTGCCAGCAGCTTAAAGGCAGGGTGGAGTGAGCAGTTCTTC,CASSLKAGWSEQFF
.,.,TRBV7-3,TRBJ2-7,TGTGCCAGCAGCTTAAATATAGAGACGGAGCAGTACTTC,CASSLNIETEQYF
TRBD2,once,TRBV19,TRBJ2-1,TGTGCCAGTAGTCATGTAGCGGGAGGACCCTACAATGAGCAGTTCTTC,CASSHVAGGPYNEQFF
.,.,TRBV5-6,TRBJ1-1,TGTGCCAGCAGCTTGTTTGGGGACACTGAAGCTTTCTTT,CASSLFGDTEAFF
TRBD1,.,TRBV5-1,TRBJ1-2,TGCGCCAGCAGCAAAGGGACAGCGGCGGCAAATGGCTACACCTTC,CASSKGTAAANGYTF
TRBD1,.,TRBV5-6,TRBJ1-1,TGTGCCAGCAGCTTGGATCGTCGGACAGGGTACACTGAAGCTTTCTTT,CASSLDRRTGYTEAFF
TRBD1,.,TRBV18,TRBJ2-7,TGTGCCAGCTCACCACCACTCGGGACAGGACACTACGAGCAGTACTTC,CASSPPLGTGHYEQYF
TRBD1,.,TRBV5-1,TRBJ1-6,TGCGCCAGTAGCCTCCGGGACAGGGGACGGTCACCCCTCCACTTT,CASSLRDRGRSPLHF
TRBD1,.,TRBV27,TRBJ1-2,TGTGCCAGCAGTTCCCCGGGACAGGAGAACTATGGCTACACCTTC,CASSSPGQENYGYTF
.,once,TRBV19,TRBJ1-2,TGTGCCAGTAGCCCTAGGACAGATGAAGGCTACACCTTC,CASSPRTDEGYTF
TRBD2,.,TRBV10-3,TRBJ2-3,TGTGCCATCAGTGAGTCTGGAGTAGCGGGGGTCGGTACAGATACGCAGTATTTT,CAISESGVAGVGTDTQYF
.,.,TRBV5-6,TRBJ2-3,TGTGCCAGCAGCCACCAAAGAGGAAGCGGGCGGCGCACAGATACGCAGTATTTT,CASSHQRGSGRRTDTQYF
.,.,TRBV16,TRBJ1-2,TGTGCCAGCAGCACCTCATCCGGAACGCTTGAAGCTAACTATGGCTACACCTTC,CASSTSSGTLEANYGYTF
.,.,TRBV5-1,TRBJ2-2,TGCGCCAGCAGCCCCCAGGGGGGGGCTTCGAGCACCGGGGAGCTGTTTTTT,CASSPQGGASSTGELFF
.,.,TRBV3-1/TRBV3-2,TRBJ1-1,TGTGCCAGCAGCCAACAGGGGAAAGCTTTCTTT,CASSQQGKAFF
TRBD1,.,TRBV6-5,TRBJ1-6,TGTGCCAGCAGGGAGACAGGGCGCTTTTCACCCCTCCACTTT,CASRETGRFSPLHF
.,.,TRBV2,TRBJ2-1,TGTGCCAGCAGTGCAAACGGGAGAGGCGATGAGCAGTTCTTC,CASSANGRGDEQFF
TRBD2,.,TRBV5-6,TRBJ2-5,TGTGCCAGCAGTGCTACCCGGGGGGTCCAACCCCAAGAGACCCAGTACTTC,CASSATRGVQPQETQYF
.,.,TRBV4-1,TRBJ1-2,TGCGCCAGCAGCGCCGAAACAGGGACCTATGGCTACACCTTC,CASSAETGTYGYTF
TRBD2,.,TRBV19,TRBJ2-1,TGTGCCAGTAGTATTAGATCGGGACTAGGATCAAATGAGCAGTTCTTC,CASSIRSGLGSNEQFF
TRBD1,once,TRBV4-1,TRBJ1-2,TGCGCCAGCAGCCCCGGGACAGGGAACACCTTC,CASSPGTGNTF
TRBD1,.,TRBV27,TRBJ2-1,TGTGCCAGCAGTCCTTGGACAGGGGTGCATGAGCAGTTCTTC,CASSPWTGVHEQFF